Shown below are 10 T cell receptor beta chains from a single sample sequenced in a study of blood T cell dynamics during melanoma immunotherapy. The table came from immunoSEQ multiplex PCR; TCRdb's copy has only in-frame clones and leaves some out. This sample has several thousand clones, with nearly 90% found just once. The time point was: week 3, after first cycle of checkpoint inhibitor. This specimen consisted of blood, obtained from a patient treated with checkpoint blockade. The origin of the receptors is a human donor with melanoma.

The rearrangement links TRBV11-2 to TRBJ1-6; D unresolved. Between the trimmed V and J ends, which lost 0 bases and 8 bases, there was a span of 11 bases. Germline V gene lookup returns CDR1 SGHAT and CDR2 FQNNGV. There are 15 residues in the CDR3. CDR3 region: CASSLEWTADSPLHF. DNA for the CDR3: TGTGCCAGCAGCTTAGAGTGGACGGCAGATTCACCCCTCCACTTT. Full variable domain (missing parts from reference TRBV11-2 and TRBJ1-6): EAGVAQSPRYKIIEKRQSVAFWCNPISGHATLYWYQQILGQGPKLLIQFQNNGVVDDSQLPKDRFSAERLKGVDSTLKIQPAKLEDSAVYLCASSLEWTADSPLHFGNGTRLTVT.

This rearrangement joins TRBV7-9 to TRBJ2-1; no reliable D call. The V gene lost 3 bases and the J gene lost 10 bases, with 4 bases spanning the gap. CDR3 length equals 10 residues. CDR1 is SEHNR and CDR2 is FQNEAQ in the germline V gene (reference sequence). The CDR3 sequence: CASSLGEQFF. In DNA, the CDR3 is TGTGCCAGCAGCTTGGGGGAGCAGTTCTTC. The whole variable domain, remainder taken from reference TRBV7-9 and TRBJ2-1, is DTGVSQNPRHKITKRGQNVTFRCDPISEHNRLYWYRQTLGQGPEFLTYFQNEAQLEKSRLLSDRFSAERPKGSFSTLEIQRTEQGDSAMYLCASSLGEQFFGPGTRLTVL.

The chain employs TRBV7-9 and TRBJ2-7; the match to TRBD2 covers 12 bases. V lost 1 base and J lost 3; bases outside the gene matches: 4. Germline-derived CDR1 and CDR2 are SEHNR and FQNEAQ (reference sequence). The CDR3 is 16 residues long. The CDR3 bases are TGTGCCAGCAGCTTAGGACTAGCGGGGGCCGTCTACGAGCAGTACTTC. It specifies CASSLGLAGAVYEQYF.

This chain joins TRBV7-7 and TRBJ2-7; 7 bases are a match to TRBD1. From germline, CDR1 is SSHAT and CDR2 FNYEAQ (reference sequence). Trimming took 1 base from V and 0 from J; bases not matched to a gene: 0. The CDR3 extends over 14 amino acids. The CDR3 sequence is CASSLDRGSYEQYF. In DNA form, the CDR3 reads TGTGCCAGCAGCTTAGACAGGGGCTCCTACGAGCAGTACTTC.

This sequence joins TRBV5-5 and TRBJ1-4; D is uncertain. Per germline, CDR1 SGHKS and CDR2 YYEKEE (reference sequence). The CDR3 spans 15 residues. Trimming removed 2 bases at V and 1 base at J, with 9 bases between. The CDR3 spells CASSLGSLTNEKLFF. The CDR3 DNA sequence: TGTGCCAGCAGCTTAGGGAGCTTAACTAATGAAAAACTGTTTTTT.

The chain links TRBV28 to TRBJ1-5; D gene uncertain. With 4 bases removed from V and 2 bases from J, the gap between germline ends came to 18 bases. The CDR3 covers 17 residues. Germline CDR1 is MDHEN and CDR2 is SYDVKM. The CDR3 coding sequence is TGTGCCAGCAGTTGGGCCTCTAACAGCGGGGGCAATCAGCCCCAGCATTTT. Residues: CASSWASNSGGNQPQHF.

This clone has only one observation. V is TRBV7-2 and J is TRBJ2-7, with D possibly TRBD1 on 6 matching bases. This CDR3 has 14 amino acids. Between the trimmed V and J ends, which lost 1 base and 2 bases, there was a span of 9 bases. CDR1 SGHTA and CDR2 FQGNSA come from the germline V gene. The CDR3 reads CASSLDEGAYEQYF. The CDR3 region has the DNA TGTGCCAGCAGCTTAGATGAGGGGGCCTACGAGCAGTACTTC.

The V gene is TRBV10-1, the J gene TRBJ2-1; 7 positions match TRBD1. This CDR3 has 19 amino acids. In germline, CDR1 is WNHNN, CDR2 SYGVQD (reference sequence). V was pared by 6 bases and J by 5 bases, with 22 bases of the junction left unmatched. CDR3: CASSPSTGPRPGTNNEQFF. CDR3 nucleotide sequence: TGCGCCAGCAGCCCATCGACAGGGCCCCGGCCTGGGACAAACAATGAGCAGTTCTTC.

The CDR3 is CASSLGAGAGNTIYF. The CDR3 DNA is TGTGCCAGCAGCTTAGGGGCAGGAGCTGGAAACACCATATATTTT. The chain is built from TRBV11-2 and TRBJ1-3; D ambiguous. Germline-derived CDR1 and CDR2 are SGHAT and FQNNGV. The CDR3 extends over 15 amino acids. V was trimmed by 1 base and J by 2 bases, leaving 9 bases between them.

This chain connects TRBV7-2 to TRBJ2-7; D not certain. The length of the CDR3 is 14 residues. Germline lookup yields CDR1 SGHTA and CDR2 FQGNSA. Trimming took off 2 bases at V and 2 bases at J, with 10 bases between the two ends. The CDR3, as DNA: TGTGCCAGCAGCTTAATTCCGGCCCCCTACGAGCAGTACTTC. Translating gives CASSLIPAPYEQYF.